This passage covers 19 T cell receptor beta chains from one sample sequenced in a study of T cell responses to AZD1222 COVID-19 vaccine. Clones were sequenced by immunoSEQ multiplex PCR, and TCRdb holds only the in-frame ones, with some missing. The data hold tens of thousands of clones, with 87% observed a single time. The source was peripheral blood, collected 28 days after the second AZD1222 dose. The origin of the receptors is an adult who received the AZD1222 COVID-19 vaccine.

The V call is TRBV6-5, the J call TRBJ2-7, with D hard to call. Between the trimmed V and J ends, which lost 0 bases and 5 bases, there was a span of 2 bases. The CDR3 is 11 residues long. Germline-derived CDR1 and CDR2 are MNHEY and SVGAGI. CDR3 sequence (DNA): TGTGCCAGCAGTTACTCAGACGAGCAGTACTTC. It yields the protein CASSYSDEQYF.

V and J are TRBV20-1 and TRBJ2-3; D ambiguous. Trimming shortened V by 5 bases and J by 6 bases, and 18 bases separated the two germline ends. CDR3 length: 14 amino acids. CDR1 is DFQATT, CDR2 SNEGSKA, per germline (reference sequence). CDR3 coding DNA: TGCAGTGCTCGTGAGCACGCACTATTGGATACGCAGTATTTT. Translating it yields CSAREHALLDTQYF.

The genes are TRBV5-4 and TRBJ2-5, with D unresolved. The CDR3 consists of 13 residues. Germline CDR1 is SGHNT and CDR2 is YYREEE (reference sequence). Between the trimmed V and J ends, which lost 5 bases and 7 bases, there was a span of 15 bases. Here the CDR3 reads CASRQDLGGTQYF. As DNA, the CDR3 is TGTGCCAGCAGACAAGACTTAGGTGGGACCCAGTACTTC.

This clone was recorded a few times. This CDR3 reads CATSDEEGYYGYTF. CDR3 nucleotide sequence: TGTGCCACCAGCGACGAAGAGGGTTACTATGGCTACACCTTC. The chain is built from TRBV15 and TRBJ1-2; D unclear. CDR1 is LNHNV, CDR2 YYDKDF, per germline (reference sequence). Trimming left V 5 bases short and J 3 bases short, with 13 bases between. The CDR3 extends over 14 amino acids.

The chain uses TRBV9 and TRBJ1-4; D not resolved. Trimming pared 5 bases from V and 3 bases from J, leaving 20 bases between. The CDR3 is 17 amino acids. CDR1 and CDR2 (germline): SGDLS, YYNGEE. The CDR3 reads CASSGPAGGLSNEKLFF. CDR3 nucleotides: TGTGCCAGCAGTGGTCCAGCGGGAGGGTTGTCTAATGAAAAACTGTTTTTT.

DNA of the CDR3: TGTGCCAGCAGCCTTACCCCATTTAGCACAGATACGCAGTATTTT. This translates into CASSLTPFSTDTQYF. The chain combines TRBV5-6 with TRBJ2-3, with D unclear. V lost 4 bases and J 0 bases, leaving 12 bases between the germline ends. The germline V gene encodes CDR1 SGHDT and CDR2 YYEEEE. The CDR3 is 15 amino acids.

The CDR3 loop reads CATKGASGYNEQFF. The CDR3 DNA reads TGTGCCACAAAAGGGGCTAGCGGATACAATGAGCAGTTCTTC. The gene calls are TRBV10-3 and TRBJ2-1; 7 bases map to TRBD2. V trimming: 10 bases; J trimming: 4 bases; junction bases outside the gene matches: 10. The V gene's germline CDR1 is ENHRY and CDR2 SYGVKD. The CDR3 is made up of 14 amino acids.

The chain recombines TRBV4-1 with TRBJ2-7; 7 bases are a match to TRBD2. CDR1 is MGHRA and CDR2 is YSYEKL in the germline V gene. V lost 4 bases and J lost 3; bases outside the gene matches: 9. The CDR3 covers 15 residues. The CDR3 bases are TGCGCCAGCAGCCTCGGACTAGAAGCTCTCTACGAGCAGTACTTC. It translates to CASSLGLEALYEQYF.

This chain joins TRBV28 and TRBJ1-6, with D possibly being TRBD1 (6 bases). Germline lookup yields CDR1 MDHEN and CDR2 SYDVKM. Trimming stripped 4 bases from V and 7 bases from J, with 17 bases between. The CDR3 has 16 residues. CDR3 nucleotide sequence: TGTGCCAGCAGTTCCATTTCACAGGGTAACAATTCACCCCTCCACTTT. Protein sequence: CASSSISQGNNSPLHF. The full variable domain, completed using reference TRBV28 and TRBJ1-6, is DVKVTQSSRYLVKRTGEKVFLECVQDMDHENMFWYRQDPGLGLRLIYFSYDVKMKEKGDIPEGYSVSREKKERFSLILESASTNQTSMYLCASSSISQGNNSPLHFGNGTRLTVT.

V and J are TRBV5-1 and TRBJ2-3; 11 bases fit TRBD2. V was clipped by 3 bases and J by 4 bases; unmatched bases: 4. Per germline, CDR1 SGHRS and CDR2 YFSETQ. The CDR3 loop spans 15 amino acids. In DNA form, the CDR3 reads TGCGCCAGCAGCTACTTAGCGGGAGGGCCAGATACGCAGTATTTT. Encoded protein: CASSYLAGGPDTQYF.

The chain recombines TRBV27 with TRBJ1-4; 12 bases line up with TRBD1. The germline V gene encodes CDR1 MNHEY and CDR2 SMNVEV (reference sequence). Trimming cost V 6 bases and J 14 bases; bases outside gene matches: 4. The length of the CDR3 is 12 residues. The CDR3 protein is CASSSGQGALFF. CDR3 coding DNA: TGTGCCAGCAGCTCGGGACAGGGGGCCCTGTTTTTT.

This rearrangement joins TRBV5-1 to TRBJ2-5, with 7 nucleotides matching TRBD1. The CDR3 runs to 13 residues. Unmatched junction bases numbered 4, after V lost 7 bases and J lost 1 base. The germline CDR1 and CDR2 sequences are SGHRS and YFSETQ. The CDR3 here is CASSGQPQETQYF. The CDR3 DNA reads TGCGCCAGCTCGGGACAGCCCCAAGAGACCCAGTACTTC.

The V gene is TRBV15, the J gene TRBJ1-2, with a possible D match to TRBD1 (5 bases). Trimming removed 2 bases at V and 6 bases at J, with 16 bases between. The CDR3 runs to 15 residues. The V gene's germline CDR1 is LNHNV and CDR2 YYDKDF (reference sequence). Here the CDR3 DNA reads TGTGCCACCAGCAGATCGAATCTCCGGGGGGATGGCTACACCTTC. Translated, it gives CATSRSNLRGDGYTF.

This CDR3 reads CASSLEGQGGNQPQHF. CDR3 sequence (DNA): TGTGCCAGCAGCTTAGAGGGACAGGGAGGCAATCAGCCCCAGCATTTT. The V gene is TRBV7-8, the J gene TRBJ1-5, with 9 bases matching TRBD1. Per the germline V gene, CDR1 is SGHVS and CDR2 is FQNEAQ. With V trimmed by 1 base and J by 2 bases, 3 bases remained unmatched. There are 16 residues in the CDR3.

The chain couples TRBV19 to TRBJ2-2; 7 bases are shared with TRBD1. Germline CDR1 and CDR2: LNHDA and SQIVND (reference sequence). V lost 4 bases to trimming and J lost 5 bases; unmatched junction nucleotides: 4. The CDR3 sequence is 14 residues long. The CDR3 is CASSRKTGTGELFF. The CDR3 DNA is TGTGCCAGTAGTAGAAAGACAGGGACCGGGGAGCTGTTTTTT. Based on the CDR3 plus reference TRBV19 and TRBJ2-2, the full variable domain is DGGITQSPKYLFRKEGQNVTLSCEQNLNHDAMYWYRQDPGQGLRLIYYSQIVNDFQKGDIAEGYSVSREKKESFPLTVTSAQKNPTAFYLCASSRKTGTGELFFGEGSRLTVL.

This chain links TRBV19 with TRBJ2-5, with 10 bases fitting TRBD1. CDR3 length equals 14 residues. Germline V lookup: CDR1 LNHDA, CDR2 SQIVND (reference sequence). J gave up 4 bases and V 7 bases, and 6 bases lay outside the gene matches. CDR3 coding DNA: TGTGCCAGTAACTCCCGGACAGGGGGAGAGACCCAGTACTTC. This encodes CASNSRTGGETQYF.

The chain joins TRBV2 to TRBJ1-5, with D maybe TRBD1 (6 bases). Trimming cost V 5 bases and J 0 bases, with 11 bases left between them. This CDR3 has 15 amino acids. The germline CDR1 and CDR2 sequences are SNHLY and FYNNEI. CDR3 DNA sequence: TGTGCCAGCAGTTCGGACAGTCTTAGCAATCAGCCCCAGCATTTT. It is translated as CASSSDSLSNQPQHF.

This clone was counted only a few times. The J gene is TRBJ1-4, the V gene TRBV6-4, with 7 bases matching TRBD1. From germline, CDR1 is MRHNA and CDR2 SNTAGT. The CDR3 sequence is 13 residues long. The V and J ends lost 7 bases and 8 bases, in that order; junction bases with no gene match: 7. The CDR3 protein is CASTRGQGEKLFF. The DNA of the CDR3 is TGTGCCAGCACAAGGGGGCAGGGAGAAAAACTGTTTTTT.

The J gene is TRBJ2-3, the V gene TRBV5-1, with 9 bases that match TRBD1. Unmatched junction bases numbered 3, after V lost 3 bases and J lost 1 base. From germline, CDR1 is SGHRS and CDR2 YFSETQ. The CDR3 has 15 amino acids. The CDR3 here is CASSSTGGGTDTQYF. The CDR3 DNA is TGCGCCAGCAGCTCGACAGGGGGTGGCACAGATACGCAGTATTTT. The variable domain in full, completed from reference TRBV5-1 and TRBJ2-3, reads KAGVTQTPRYLIKTRGQQVTLSCSPISGHRSVSWYQQTPGQGLQFLFEYFSETQRNKGNFPGRFSGRQFSNSRSEMNVSTLELGDSALYLCASSSTGGGTDTQYFGPGTRLTVL.